This T cell receptor beta chain was sequenced in a study of shared clonotypes between healthy human individuals. On the study more broadly: CD4 naive and memory got three plates each, CD8 naive two, CD8 memory one. Study-wide findings and caveats: Sorted-subset sequencing was shown by rarefaction to be incomplete despite large depth. On the whole, naive subsets had larger estimated richness than memory subsets had.

CDR1 and CDR2 from the germline V gene are WNHNN and SYGVQD (reference sequence). V lost 6 bases and J lost 8; bases outside the gene matches: 13. This CDR3 comprises 15 residues. Per sorted-subset replicate PCR, input was 150 to 250 ng DNA, representing tens of thousands of T cell genomes. Assay used: immunoSEQ multiplex PCR; TCRdb lists only in-frame clones, some missing. The table records millions of clones, roughly nine tenths of them present only once. As regards this clone: The antigen is not known.

The sample comprised naive CD4+ T cells sorted from blood. Specified subset: CD45RA+ positively selected. The chain recombines TRBV10-1 with TRBJ2-3, with 8 bases matching TRBD2. The receptor's source is a man aged 18 to 30 in good health. The chain's CDR3 is CASSEPGLDSGTQYF. CDR3 sequence (DNA): TGCGCCAGCAGCGAACCGGGACTAGACTCCGGTACGCAGTATTTT.